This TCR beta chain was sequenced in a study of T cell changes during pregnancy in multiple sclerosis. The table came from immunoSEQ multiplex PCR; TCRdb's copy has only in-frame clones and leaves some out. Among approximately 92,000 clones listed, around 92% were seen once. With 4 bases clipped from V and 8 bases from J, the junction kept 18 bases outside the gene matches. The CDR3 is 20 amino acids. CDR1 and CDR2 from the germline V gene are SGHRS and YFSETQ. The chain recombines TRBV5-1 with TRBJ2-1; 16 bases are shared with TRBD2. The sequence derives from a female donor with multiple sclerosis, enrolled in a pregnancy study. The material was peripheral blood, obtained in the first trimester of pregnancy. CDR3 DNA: TGCGCCAGCAGCGGAATCAGGGAGGGGACTAGCGGGAGGGTTGGTTATGAGCAGTTCTTC. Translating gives CASSGIREGTSGRVGYEQFF.